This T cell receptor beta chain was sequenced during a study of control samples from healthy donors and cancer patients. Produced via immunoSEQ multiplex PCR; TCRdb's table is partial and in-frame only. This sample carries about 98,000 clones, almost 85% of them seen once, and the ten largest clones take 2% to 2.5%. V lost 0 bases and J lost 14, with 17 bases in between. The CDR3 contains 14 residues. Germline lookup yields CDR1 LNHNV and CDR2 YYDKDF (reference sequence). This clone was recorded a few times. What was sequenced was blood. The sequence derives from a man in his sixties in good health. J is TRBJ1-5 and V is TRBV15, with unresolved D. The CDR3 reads CATSRDQKNAAEHF. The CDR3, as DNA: TGTGCCACCAGCAGAGATCAGAAGAATGCGGCAGAGCATTTT. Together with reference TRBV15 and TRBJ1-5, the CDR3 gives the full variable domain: DAMVIQNPRYQVTQFGKPVTLSCSQTLNHNVMYWYQQKSSQAPKLLFHYYDKDFNNEADTPDNFQSRRPNTSFCFLDIRSPGLGDTAMYLCATSRDQKNAAEHFGDGTRLSIL.